This T cell receptor (beta chain) was obtained from a study of T cells expressing NK-cell markers. Overall study context: Researchers got TCR beta repertoires out of sorted CD3+CD56+NKG2C+, CD3+CD56+NKG2C- and CD3+CD56-NKG2C+ T cells. Sequencing covered eight donors, seven HCMV-seropositive and one seronegative. Study results and caveats: In more than 5 donors, dominant CD3+CD56+NKG2C+ clonotypes ranked among the top 10 CD8+ clonotypes.

The authors generated TCR beta cDNA through 5'RACE template switching with UMIs. TCRdb reprocessed the 5' RACE reads, keeping one entry per CDR3 protein, no DNA. This listing includes about 110,000 distinct CDR3 sequences. The CDR3 contains 12 residues. Germline V gives CDR1 SGDLS, CDR2 YYNGEE. With regard to this clonotype: Antigen: not known.

V usage is TRBV9 and J usage is TRBJ2-7; TCRdb gives TRBD1 as the D gene, but with no DNA this cannot be confirmed. Sequencing input: blood T cells: a sorted CD56 or NKG2C T cell subset, CD4+ or CD8+ T cells, or bulk PBMC T cells (not recorded which). This TCR was recovered from a woman between 18 and 75 years old in good health. The chain's CDR3 is CASSGTGDEQYF. The whole variable domain, remainder taken from reference TRBV9 and TRBJ2-7, is DSGVTQTPKHLITATGQRVTLRCSPRSGDLSVYWYQQSLDQGLQFLIQYYNGEERAKGNILERFSAQQFPDLHSELNLSSLELGDSALYFCASSGTGDEQYFGPGTRLTVT.